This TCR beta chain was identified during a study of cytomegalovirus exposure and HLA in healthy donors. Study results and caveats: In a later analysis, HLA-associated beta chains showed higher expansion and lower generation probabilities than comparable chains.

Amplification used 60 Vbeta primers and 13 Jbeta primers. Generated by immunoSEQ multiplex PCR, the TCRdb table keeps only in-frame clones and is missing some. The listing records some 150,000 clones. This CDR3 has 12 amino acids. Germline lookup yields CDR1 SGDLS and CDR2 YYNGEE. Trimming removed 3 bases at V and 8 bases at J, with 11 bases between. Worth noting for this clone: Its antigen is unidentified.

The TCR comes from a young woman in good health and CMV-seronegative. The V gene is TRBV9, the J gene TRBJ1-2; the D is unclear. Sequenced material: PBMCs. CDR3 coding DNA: TGTGCCAGCAGCGCGGACTGGGGAGGCTACACCTTC. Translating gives CASSADWGGYTF.